This TCR beta chain derives from a study of CD8+CD57+ T cells in acquired aplastic anemia. The template for TCR beta VDJ and CDR3 sequence profiling was genomic DNA. TCRdb re-called the reads through MiXCR, storing one row per CDR3 protein. Of about 18,000 distinct CDR3 sequences listed, over 35% are singletons. The germline V gene has CDR1 LNHDA and CDR2 SQIVND (reference sequence). This CDR3 spans 15 amino acids. Individuals selected for sequencing had exhibited CD8+CD57+ cell expansion on flow cytometry. From a sixth of the 12 patients, CD8+CD57+ effector memory cells were additionally sequenced. Patients uniformly had severe acquired aplastic anemia. The study, taken as a whole, reports: Patient CD8+CD57+ cells had less diversity than total CD4+ and CD8+ pools. Overlapping CD8+ CDR3 repertoires of patients and controls contained around 31 shared sequences.

Comments on this clonotype: Its antigen is undetermined. The germline gene is not matched at one end of the junction; a read error may be the cause.

The chain carries TRBV19 and TRBJ1-2; maybe TRBD1 (6 bases). Material: CD8+CD57+ T cells sorted from PBMCs. Regarding subset: bead-enriched CD8+CD57+ effector memory T cells from SAA patients. The source of this sequence is a human donor with aplastic anemia. Here the CDR3 reads CASRDWTDSNFGYTF. CDR3 nucleotide sequence: TGTGCCAGTAGGGATTGGACAGATTCTAACTTTGGCTACACCTTC.